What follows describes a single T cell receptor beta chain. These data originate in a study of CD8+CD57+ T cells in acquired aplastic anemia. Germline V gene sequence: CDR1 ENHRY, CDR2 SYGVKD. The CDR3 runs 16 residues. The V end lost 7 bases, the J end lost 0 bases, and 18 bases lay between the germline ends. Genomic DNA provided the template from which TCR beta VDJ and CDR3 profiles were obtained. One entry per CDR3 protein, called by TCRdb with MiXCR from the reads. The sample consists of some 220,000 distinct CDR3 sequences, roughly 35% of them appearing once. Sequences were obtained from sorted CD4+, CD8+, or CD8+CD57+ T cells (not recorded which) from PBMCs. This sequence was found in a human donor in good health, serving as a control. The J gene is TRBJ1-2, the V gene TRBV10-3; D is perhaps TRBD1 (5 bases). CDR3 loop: CAITASSGGANYGYTF. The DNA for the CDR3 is TGTGCCATCACCGCCAGTTCTGGGGGAGCTAACTATGGCTACACCTTC.